This TCR beta chain was captured by sequencing in a study of radiotherapy plus CTLA-4 blockade in lung cancer. The CDR3 runs 15 residues. The V segment lost 0 bases and the J segment 6 bases; nucleotides outside the gene matches: 4. The germline V gene encodes CDR1 MNHEY and CDR2 SMNVEV (reference sequence). Study conclusions and caveats: Early blood T cell clone dynamics, with interferon-beta, were reported to best predict response. An expansion of tumor-derived TCR clones occurred in blood after radiotherapy plus ipilimumab.

Libraries were prepared by immunoSEQ multiplex PCR; TCRdb keeps only in-frame clonotypes and omits some of them. The data contain approximately 48,000 clones, 70% to 90% of them seen just once; the ten biggest clones take up 4.8%. As for this clone: Its antigen is as yet unknown.

The chain recombines TRBV27 with TRBJ2-1; 8 nucleotides agree with TRBD2. This receptor was taken from a human donor with non-small cell lung cancer whose response to radiotherapy plus ipilimumab could not be evaluated. Source: peripheral blood, taken from a patient treated with radiotherapy plus ipilimumab. CDR3 nucleotides: TGTGCCAGCAGTTTATCTCGGGAGGGTATCAATGAGCAGTTCTTC. It codes for CASSLSREGINEQFF.